This T cell receptor (beta chain) was retrieved from a study of tumor and adjacent non-tumor tissue in lung cancer. Three rounds of nested PCR, following a modified ARM-PCR protocol, produced the TCRbeta library. MiXCR, run by TCRdb on the multiplex PCR reads, gives a single entry per CDR3 protein. The table shows 60,000 to 95,000 distinct CDR3 sequences, with roughly 80% occurring only once. This sample's RNA came from whole unsorted tissue. This CDR3 region has 15 residues. Germline V CDR1 and CDR2: SGHDT, YYEEEE. As regards this clonotype: Relative to the germline gene, one junction end is altered; a read error may explain this.

The sequencing input was lung tumor tissue. This sequence joins TRBV5-6 and TRBJ2-5; the match to TRBD1 covers 8 bases. This sequence was found in a woman aged 50 to 60 with non-small cell lung cancer. CDR3 sequence (DNA): TGTGCCAGCAACTGGCGGACAGGGTTGGGGGAGACCCATTACTTC. Protein: CASNWRTGLGETHYF.